The TCR beta chain described here comes from a study of blood T cell repertoires in COVID-19. Background on the study: T cells, B-cell-depleted T cells, or PBMCs provided the cDNA or gDNA that served as material.

This CDR3 is 11 amino acids long. V was trimmed by 5 bases and J by 8 bases, leaving 6 bases between them. From germline, CDR1 is MNHNS and CDR2 SASEGT. As originally analysed: Amplified reference gene primers provided the basis for estimating nucleated cell counts. The protocol was immunoSEQ multiplex PCR, while the TCRdb copy is restricted to in-frame clones and leaves out a portion. V, J and clone size were drawn from that table, and D and trimming were deduced from the DNA. The sample holds roughly 80,000 clones; roughly 86% are singletons and the top ten take roughly 2%. The chain combines TRBV6-1 with TRBJ1-4, with unresolved D. This clonotype was obtained from a woman aged 60-70 years with acute or convalescent COVID-19. Sample: peripheral blood. The CDR3 region has the DNA TGTGCCAGCAGTTCGAGGGAAAAACTGTTTTTT. This encodes CASSSREKLFF.